Presented here are 21 T cell receptor beta chains from one specimen sequenced in a study of identical twins. TCRdb passed the 5' RACE reads through MiXCR, listing each CDR3 protein once. The sample has nearly 200,000 distinct CDR3 sequences; 15% are singletons. These data are also associated with another study on T cells expressing NK-cell markers.

Sequenced sample: CD8+ T cells sorted from blood. The receptor source for this set is a woman aged 18-29 years in good health.

Here the CDR3 DNA reads TGTGCCAGCAGCTCCTTGGGACTAGCCTACGAGCAGTACTTC. This codes for CASSSLGLAYEQYF. The rearrangement links TRBV7-9 to TRBJ2-7; TRBD2 aligns across 8 bases. This CDR3 spans 14 amino acids. CDR1 is SEHNR, CDR2 FQNEAQ, per germline (reference sequence). The V and J ends lost 4 bases and 2 bases, in that order; junction bases with no gene match: 4.

The chain uses TRBV5-1 and TRBJ2-5; TRBD2 aligns across 12 bases. The CDR3 loop spans 16 amino acids. Trimming removed 3 bases from V and 4 bases from J; junction bases left unmatched: 7. Germline V gives CDR1 SGHRS, CDR2 YFSETQ. The CDR3 sequence is CASSSSASGRGETQYF. CDR3 nucleotides: TGCGCCAGCAGCTCCTCGGCTAGCGGGAGGGGAGAGACCCAGTACTTC.

This chain joins TRBV7-9 and TRBJ2-1; TRBD2 matches 7 bases. CDR1 is SEHNR, CDR2 FQNEAQ, per germline (reference sequence). The CDR3 contains 14 residues. V shed 8 bases and J 2 bases; nucleotides not matched to a gene: 6. The CDR3 loop reads CASVESGTYNEQFF. The CDR3 DNA reads TGTGCCAGCGTGGAAAGCGGGACCTACAATGAGCAGTTCTTC.

V and J are TRBV13 and TRBJ2-7; D is unclear. V was trimmed by 1 base and J by 4 bases, leaving 8 bases between them. The CDR3 totals 13 residues. The germline V gene encodes CDR1 PRHDT and CDR2 FYEKMQ (reference sequence). DNA for the CDR3: TGTGCCAGCAGCTTAGAACATCAATACGAGCAGTACTTC. This gives the protein CASSLEHQYEQYF.

This rearrangement joins TRBV4-3 to TRBJ2-1; D not resolved. The germline CDR1 and CDR2 sequences are LGHNA and YSLEER. The CDR3 sequence is 15 residues long. V shed 4 bases and J shed 0 bases, with 10 bases lying between them. The CDR3 DNA sequence: TGCGCCAGCAGCCCCCACCTCAGCTCCTACAATGAGCAGTTCTTC. It translates to CASSPHLSSYNEQFF.

The rearrangement uses TRBV27 and TRBJ1-4, with a tentative D call TRBD1 (5 bases). Trimming removed 2 bases at V and 10 bases at J, with 8 bases between. This CDR3 is built from 12 residues. From germline, CDR1 is MNHEY and CDR2 SMNVEV (reference sequence). CDR3 DNA: TGTGCCAGCAGTTTACCGGGGCGAAAACTGTTTTTT. This sequence encodes CASSLPGRKLFF.

The J gene is TRBJ2-2, the V gene TRBV20-1, with a tentative D call TRBD1 (6 bases). V lost 3 bases to trimming and J lost 5 bases, with 13 bases between them. Germline V lookup: CDR1 DFQATT, CDR2 SNEGSKA (reference sequence). The CDR3 runs 14 residues. In nucleotides, the CDR3 is TGCAGTGCTAGCAGGGGTATGTGGACCGGGGAGCTGTTTTTT. Protein product: CSASRGMWTGELFF.

This clonotype has ten or more counts. This chain connects TRBV5-6 to TRBJ1-1, with D unresolved. This CDR3 comprises 12 residues. V shed 3 bases and J shed 2 bases, with 5 bases lying between them. Germline V gives CDR1 SGHDT, CDR2 YYEEEE. CDR3 loop: CASSSGNTEAFF. The CDR3 region has the DNA TGTGCCAGCAGCTCCGGCAACACTGAAGCTTTCTTT.

The rearrangement joins TRBV4-3 to TRBJ2-7; 8 bases line up with TRBD2. Unmatched junction bases numbered 8, after V lost 0 bases and J lost 1 base. The CDR3 spans 17 residues. From germline, CDR1 is LGHNA and CDR2 YSLEER. The chain's CDR3 is CASSQDRASGPSYEQYF. The CDR3 DNA sequence: TGCGCCAGCAGCCAAGATCGCGCTAGCGGGCCTTCCTACGAGCAGTACTTC.

The V and J genes are TRBV11-1 and TRBJ2-3; the D gene is possibly TRBD2 (5 bases). This CDR3 is built from 19 residues. Germline V gene sequence: CDR1 SGHAT, CDR2 FQDESV (reference sequence). Trimming stripped 2 bases from V and 0 bases from J, with 21 bases between. The CDR3 DNA reads as TGTGCCAGCAGCTTAATCCTCGTGTCGGCCGGCGGGAGCACAGATACGCAGTATTTT. It specifies CASSLILVSAGGSTDTQYF. The full variable domain, in which reference TRBV11-1 and TRBJ2-3 provide the parts outside the CDR3, is EAEVAQSPRYKITEKSQAVAFWCDPISGHATLYWYRQILGQGPELLVQFQDESVVDDSQLPKDRFSAERLKGVDSTLKIQPAELGDSAMYLCASSLILVSAGGSTDTQYFGPGTRLTVL.

The chain has TRBV25-1 and TRBJ2-1; a weak D match, TRBD1 (6 bases). Germline V gene lookup returns CDR1 MGHDK and CDR2 SYGVNS. CDR3 length equals 13 residues. V was clipped by 6 bases and J by 9 bases, with 15 bases between them. DNA of the CDR3: TGTGCCAGCAGAACACAGGGATCGGGTGAGCAGTTCTTC. The encoded protein is CASRTQGSGEQFF.

The chain employs TRBV2 and TRBJ1-2; a possible D gene is TRBD1 (6 bases). V was pared by 5 bases and J by 1 base, with 14 bases between. Germline CDR1 is SNHLY and CDR2 is FYNNEI. The CDR3 loop spans 15 amino acids. CDR3 loop: CASSSRTEINYGYTF. The CDR3 DNA reads TGTGCCAGCAGTTCCCGGACAGAGATTAACTATGGCTACACCTTC. Filled out from reference TRBV2 and TRBJ1-2, the complete variable domain reads EPEVTQTPSHQVTQMGQEVILRCVPISNHLYFYWYRQILGQKVEFLVSFYNNEISEKSEIFDDQFSVERPDGSNFTLKIRSTKLEDSAMYFCASSSRTEINYGYTFGSGTRLTVV.

Only a few counts were recorded for this clonotype. The gene calls are TRBV29-1 and TRBJ2-7; 10 bases are a match to TRBD1. Germline V gene data show CDR1 as SQVTM and CDR2 as ANQGSEA. V trimming: 5 bases; J trimming: 4 bases; junction bases outside the gene matches: 11. The CDR3 covers 15 residues. CDR3 sequence (DNA): TGCAGCGTTCTAGGGGGGACAGGGGCCCTTTACGAGCAGTACTTC. Protein product: CSVLGGTGALYEQYF.

The V and J genes are TRBV29-1 and TRBJ1-5; unclear D gene. Germline V gives CDR1 SQVTM, CDR2 ANQGSEA. The CDR3 is 13 amino acids. V was cut by 1 base and J by 5 bases, with 9 bases left in between. The CDR3 is CSVEGEGDQPQHF. In DNA form, the CDR3 reads TGCAGCGTTGAAGGTGAGGGTGATCAGCCCCAGCATTTT. Filled out from reference TRBV29-1 and TRBJ1-5, the complete variable domain reads SAVISQKPSRDICQRGTSLTIQCQVDSQVTMMFWYRQQPGQSLTLIATANQGSEATYESGFVIDKFPISRPNLTFSTLTVSNMSPEDSSIYLCSVEGEGDQPQHFGDGTRLSIL.

This sequence joins TRBV7-8 and TRBJ2-6; 8 bases line up with TRBD1. CDR1 is SGHVS and CDR2 is FQNEAQ in the germline V gene. The V segment lost 5 bases and the J segment 0 bases; nucleotides outside the gene matches: 9. The CDR3 runs to 18 residues. The CDR3 reads CASSDGQGTPSGANVLTF. In DNA, the CDR3 is TGTGCCAGCAGCGACGGACAGGGAACCCCCTCTGGGGCCAACGTCCTGACTTTC.

This sequence joins TRBV27 and TRBJ2-7; no clear D. Trimming removed 7 bases at V and 4 bases at J, with 5 bases between. The CDR3 totals 10 residues. The germline V gene encodes CDR1 MNHEY and CDR2 SMNVEV (reference sequence). The chain's CDR3 is CASTRYEQYF. The CDR3 DNA is TGTGCCAGCACTCGGTACGAGCAGTACTTC.

The genes are TRBV20-1 and TRBJ2-1; TRBD1 or TRBD2 may be the D gene (6 bases each). CDR3 length equals 14 residues. Germline V CDR1 and CDR2: DFQATT, SNEGSKA (reference sequence). Trimming took off 3 bases at V and 3 bases at J, with 12 bases between the two ends. CDR3 residues: CSASRQDYYNEQFF. As DNA, the CDR3 is TGCAGTGCTAGTCGACAGGACTACTACAATGAGCAGTTCTTC.

This clonotype was seen many times. This chain uses TRBV2 with TRBJ2-5, with D perhaps matching TRBD2 (5 bases). The CDR3 spans 13 residues. Trimming took 11 bases from V and 5 from J, leaving 18 bases between them. CDR1 is SNHLY and CDR2 is FYNNEI in the germline V gene. CDR3 in amino acids: CAFPGLRGETQYF. CDR3 DNA sequence: TGTGCCTTCCCGGGTCTTCGAGGGGAGACCCAGTACTTC.

This chain links TRBV27 with TRBJ2-7; TRBD2 is a possible D gene (5 bases). CDR3 length: 13 residues. Germline CDR1 reads MNHEY; CDR2 reads SMNVEV (reference sequence). V lost 9 bases and J lost 2, with 14 bases in between. The DNA for the CDR3 is TGTGCCAGTATAGCGAGTTACCCCTACGAGCAGTACTTC. It encodes CASIASYPYEQYF.

This clonotype was seen many times. The chain has TRBV7-2 and TRBJ2-3; TRBD2 aligns across 8 bases. The CDR3 totals 14 residues. CDR1 and CDR2 (germline): SGHTA, FQGNSA. The J segment lost 3 bases and the V segment lost 6 bases, leaving 5 bases of the junction unmatched. This CDR3 reads CASRTGLATDTQYF. The CDR3 nucleotides read TGTGCCAGCAGGACTGGACTAGCAACAGATACGCAGTATTTT.

The rearrangement joins TRBV5-5 to TRBJ2-3, with 12 bases identical to TRBD2. With 2 bases clipped from V and 6 bases from J, the junction kept 4 bases outside the gene matches. This CDR3 contains 15 residues. CDR1 and CDR2 (germline): SGHKS, YYEKEE (reference sequence). DNA of the CDR3: TGTGCCAGCAGCTTAGGACTAGCGGGAATTGATACGCAGTATTTT. Its translation: CASSLGLAGIDTQYF.